This T cell receptor (beta chain) was retrieved from a study of blood T cell repertoires in COVID-19. Original methodology: Amplifying reference gene primers gave estimates of nucleated cell counts. Produced via immunoSEQ multiplex PCR; TCRdb's table is partial and in-frame only. Clone size and the V and J calls come from that table; the DNA yielded D and trimming. In the table there are about 190,000 clones, roughly 80% of which are singletons. This clone was counted once. The CDR3 is 14 residues long. The ends were cut back, 1 base at V and 5 bases at J, with 11 bases in the middle. Germline V gene lookup returns CDR1 SGHDN and CDR2 FVKESK.

J is TRBJ2-5 and V is TRBV14; tentatively, D is TRBD2 (6 bases). The receptor comes from a human donor in a cohort sampled during active COVID-19. Sequencing used peripheral blood. The CDR3 loop is CASSQVGGVETQYF. The CDR3 DNA follows: TGTGCCAGCAGCCAAGTCGGGGGAGTGGAGACCCAGTACTTC.